The clone carrying this T cell receptor (beta chain) was found once. The antigen is undetermined. This entry belongs to a study of OX40 agonist ivuxolimab in advanced cancers. General study results and limits: Clonal expansion by week 6 occurred in CD4+ and CD8+ blood T cells (at 0.1 to 3.0 mg/kg).

This table comes from immunoSEQ multiplex PCR, and its TCRdb copy is limited to in-frame clones, with some not included. The sample includes more than 45,000 clones, under 90% of them seen just once. The germline gives CDR1 SGHTA, CDR2 FQGNSA. This CDR3 is built from 15 residues. Deletions cut 4 bases from V and 2 bases from J, with 15 bases between. Here the sequenced sample was CD4+ or CD8+ T cells sorted from blood, taken in a trial of the OX40 agonist ivuxolimab. This chain connects TRBV7-2 to TRBJ2-7, with D tentatively TRBD1 (5 bases). This TCR was sampled from an adult with an advanced solid tumor such as melanoma, head and neck, liver or kidney cancer. The CDR3 DNA sequence: TGTGCCAGCAGCTCTCAGGGCCTCGGCACCTACGAGCAGTACTTC. This encodes CASSSQGLGTYEQYF.